This TCR beta chain comes out of a study of T cell responses to AZD1222 COVID-19 vaccine. Study outcomes and limitations: Along spike, vaccine-associated CD4 TCRs were found throughout, with dominance at 160-218 and 743-854. Only after the peak T cell response were repertoires sampled. Donors were chiefly white British, with a greater number of females, and clonal diversity was perhaps underestimated.

TCRdb's table, derived via immunoSEQ multiplex PCR, lists solely in-frame clones and lacks some. The data contain about 56,000 clones, 70% to 80% of them singletons. Germline V gene lookup returns CDR1 SGHKS and CDR2 YYEKEE (reference sequence). The germline V and J ends were trimmed by 5 bases and 5 bases, with 17 bases remaining between them. The CDR3 is made up of 14 amino acids. Recipients boosted at about 4 weeks or about 12 weeks are pooled. This clone was seen just once. Its antigen is unknown. The sample consisted of peripheral blood, taken 28 days after the second AZD1222 dose. The sequence was obtained from an adult who received the AZD1222 COVID-19 vaccine. This chain uses TRBV5-5 with TRBJ2-7; D is ambiguous. CDR3 sequence: CASRLTWQVNEQYF. Here the CDR3 DNA reads TGTGCCAGCAGGTTGACATGGCAAGTCAACGAGCAGTACTTC.